Listed below are T cell receptor beta chains from one sample, sequenced in a study of Graves' ophthalmopathy and Graves' hyperthyroidism. In TCRdb, the multiplex PCR reads were re-called with MiXCR into one record per CDR3 protein. The sample yields more than 300,000 distinct CDR3 sequences, 17% seen once. The sequencing sample was made of peripheral blood. Every receptor here comes from an adult woman with stable Graves' hyperthyroidism. CDR3s include the opening cysteine and the closing phenylalanine or tryptophan. The D gene is left open where the match is weak. Clone size is given for some rows only: seen once, a few or many times, or a class if the clone is expanded.

>many|TRBD1|TRBV12-3/TRBV12-4|16|TRBJ1-3
TGTGCCAGCAGTGTAGTCTCAAGACAGGGGAGACACACCATATATTTT
CASSVVSRQGRHTIYF
>many|NA|TRBV7-9|14|TRBJ2-5
TGTGCCAGCAGCTCTTCGTTAAGAGGAGAGACCCAGTACTTC
CASSSSLRGETQYF
>many|NA|TRBV30|13|TRBJ1-2
TGTGCCTGGAGCCGTAGGGAAAACTATGGCTACACCTTC
CAWSRRENYGYTF
>many|NA|TRBV6-1|11|TRBJ1-5
TGTGCCAGCAGTGCAAACATGCCCCAGCATTTT
CASSANMPQHF
>many|TRBD1|TRBV10-3|15|TRBJ1-5
TGTGCCATCAGTGCGGGACAGGGCGGCAATCAGCCCCAGCATTTT
CAISAGQGGNQPQHF
>many|NA|TRBV6-2/TRBV6-3|13|TRBJ1-2
TGTGCCAGCAGTCGGGACGGCGGCGGGGGCTACACCTTC
CASSRDGGGGYTF
>many|NA|TRBV20-1|13|TRBJ2-7
TGCAGTGCTAGTAAGCACTCTGGTCACGAGCAGTACTTC
CSASKHSGHEQYF
>few|NA|TRBV20-1|16|TRBJ2-7
TGCAGTGCTAATTCTGGGCTCCACCTGCTCTCTTACGAGCAGTACTTC
CSANSGLHLLSYEQYF
>many|NA|TRBV27|15|TRBJ2-5
TGTGCCAGCAGTTTGGCCGGGATAGTACAAGAGACCCAGTACTTC
CASSLAGIVQETQYF
>many|NA|TRBV12-3/TRBV12-4|13|TRBJ1-5
TGTGCCAGCAGTTTAGCCCAGGGTCAGCCCCAGCATTTT
CASSLAQGQPQHF
>NA|NA|TRBV7-9|13|TRBJ2-7
TGTGCCAGCAGCGGACCCCCGTACTACGAGCAGTACTTC
CASSGPPYYEQYF
>NA|NA|TRBV12-3/TRBV12-4|16|TRBJ2-5
TGTGCCAGCAGTTTACGGTCCAGGGGGGGAAGAGAGACCCGGTACTTC
CASSLRSRGGRETRYF
>many|NA|TRBV27|14|TRBJ2-2
TGTGCCAGCAGTCCCGGTTGGACCCTCGGGGAGCTGTTTTTT
CASSPGWTLGELFF
>many|NA|TRBV2|12|TRBJ1-5
TGTGCCAGCAGTGTTCGGAATCAGCCCCAGCATTTT
CASSVRNQPQHF
>many|NA|TRBV12-3/TRBV12-4|14|TRBJ1-5
TGTGCCAGCAGTTTAACGGGACCGCGGCAGCCCCAGCATTTT
CASSLTGPRQPQHF
>NA|TRBD1|TRBV18|17|TRBJ2-5
TGTGCCAGCTCACCACCTTCCGGGACAGGGGGCTCGGAGACCCAGTACTTC
CASSPPSGTGGSETQYF
>many|TRBD2|TRBV29-1|18|TRBJ2-5
TGCAGCGTTGAATGGGTAGGACCGGGACTAGAGTTCGTAGAGACCCAGTACTTC
CSVEWVGPGLEFVETQYF
>NA|NA|TRBV30|14|TRBJ2-7
TGTGCCTGGAGTGGGCTAGCTGGGCCCTACGAGCAGTACTTC
CAWSGLAGPYEQYF
>many|NA|TRBV20-1|14|TRBJ2-7
TGCAGTGCTAGAGTAACGGGGCAATTCTACGAGCAGTACTTC
CSARVTGQFYEQYF
>many|NA|TRBV7-3|14|TRBJ2-2
TGTGCCAGCAGCTTACGCGGCGGAAACGGGGAGCTGTTTTTT
CASSLRGGNGELFF
>many|NA|TRBV20-1|11|TRBJ2-7
TGCAGTGCTAAGGCTGACTACGAGCAGTACTTC
CSAKADYEQYF
>many|NA|TRBV6-2/TRBV6-3|18|TRBJ1-1
TGTGCCAGCAGTCCTGACGGGTTTGAGACAAAAAAGAACACTGAAGCTTTCTTT
CASSPDGFETKKNTEAFF
>many|NA|TRBV12-3/TRBV12-4|13|TRBJ2-5
TGTGCCAGCAGTTTAAACGGGGCAGAGACCCAGTACTTC
CASSLNGAETQYF
>many|NA|TRBV24-1|13|TRBJ2-7
TGTGCCACCAGTGAACACAATTCCTACGAGCAGTACTTC
CATSEHNSYEQYF
>many|NA|TRBV29-1|13|TRBJ1-1
TGCAGCGTTGAAGACGGGGGGAACACTGAAGCTTTCTTT
CSVEDGGNTEAFF
>many|NA|TRBV2|15|TRBJ2-2
TGTGCCAGCACAGTGGTCCAAGGGGACCCCGGGGAGCTGTTTTTT
CASTVVQGDPGELFF
>NA|NA|TRBV6-1|14|TRBJ1-5
TGTGCCAGCACCTCTCAAGATAGCAATCAGCCCCAGCATTTT
CASTSQDSNQPQHF
>many|NA|TRBV2|12|TRBJ2-5
TGTGCCAGCAGAAGTGAAGAAGAGACCCAGTACTTC
CASRSEEETQYF
>many|NA|TRBV28|14|TRBJ2-2
TGTGCCAGTATTCCCGGGGGATTTAGCGGGGAGCTGTTTTTT
CASIPGGFSGELFF
>many|NA|TRBV2|10|TRBJ2-5
TGTGCCAGCACCCTAGAGACCCAGTACTTC
CASTLETQYF
>many|TRBD1|TRBV6-4|15|TRBJ2-3
TGTGCCAGCAGTGACCGACAGGGAAGCACAGATACGCAGTATTTT
CASSDRQGSTDTQYF
>NA|NA|TRBV10-3|15|TRBJ2-7
TGTGCCATCAGTGAGCGGGAAGGACAGTACTACGAGCAGTACTTC
CAISEREGQYYEQYF
>many|NA|TRBV5-1|14|TRBJ2-5
TGCGCCAGCAGCTTTGTTGATACCCTGGGGACCCAGTACTTC
CASSFVDTLGTQYF
>NA|NA|TRBV11-2|14|TRBJ1-1
TGTGCCAGCAGCTTAGATGGGGGCGCCACTGAAGCTTTCTTT
CASSLDGGATEAFF
>many|NA|TRBV19|12|TRBJ1-1
TGTGCCATTTTTGCCGGGAACTCTGAAGCTTTCTTT
CAIFAGNSEAFF
>many|TRBD2|TRBV12-3/TRBV12-4|14|TRBJ2-5
TGTGCCAGCAGTTTTCAACTAGCGGGAGAGACCCAGTACTTC
CASSFQLAGETQYF